The 14 T cell receptor beta chains below all came from one sample that was sequenced in a study of control samples from healthy donors and cancer patients (dated by TCRdb to 2018 to 2021). Library prep was done by the immunoSEQ multiplex PCR assay. Here the immuneACCESS table is served through TCRdb, limited to in-frame sequences with V and J called. Missing clones are a known gap in these copies; in checked studies unresolved V genes cover under half, and the rest lacks a known reason. Present in this sample are just over 150,000 clones, 70% to 90% of which were seen just once. The ten biggest clones cover more than 10% of the sample. Sequencing used blood. These receptor sequences come from a man aged 25 to 45 in good health.

This clone appeared once. CDR3 residues: CASSREKSEQFF. The CDR3 nucleotides are TGTGCCAGCTCCCGGGAGAAGAGTGAGCAGTTCTTC. The rearrangement links TRBV9 to TRBJ2-1, with D possibly TRBD2 on 6 matching bases. CDR1 and CDR2 from the germline V gene are SGDLS and YYNGEE. Trimming pared 7 bases from V and 9 bases from J, leaving 14 bases between. This CDR3 contains 12 residues.

J is TRBJ1-1 and V is TRBV11-1; no clear D. Germline V gene data show CDR1 as SGHAT and CDR2 as FQDESV (reference sequence). Trimming pared 2 bases from V and 5 bases from J, leaving 9 bases between. The CDR3 spans 13 residues. In DNA form, the CDR3 reads TGTGCCAGCAGCTTAATATCGTGGACTGAAGCTTTCTTT. This encodes CASSLISWTEAFF.

The chain employs TRBV14 and TRBJ1-1, with D unresolved. The germline V gene encodes CDR1 SGHDN and CDR2 FVKESK. With 1 base removed from V and 10 bases from J, the gap between germline ends came to 16 bases. This CDR3 is built from 14 residues. Here the CDR3 reads CASSQGLGGIGAFF. Here the CDR3 DNA reads TGTGCCAGCAGCCAAGGGCTTGGAGGGATCGGAGCTTTCTTT.

This chain uses TRBV14 with TRBJ1-2; weak D call: TRBD1 (6 bases). Germline V gene sequence: CDR1 SGHDN, CDR2 FVKESK. This CDR3 comprises 17 residues. The V gene lost 0 bases and the J gene lost 5 bases, with 19 bases spanning the gap. The DNA of the CDR3 is TGTGCCAGCAGCCAAGATCGACAGGTGGGGAGATTTTATGGCTACACCTTC. Amino acids: CASSQDRQVGRFYGYTF.

This chain joins TRBV11-2 and TRBJ2-5; D may be TRBD1 (5 bases). There are 15 residues in the CDR3. Trimming removed 5 bases at V and 4 bases at J, with 17 bases between. Germline V gene lookup returns CDR1 SGHAT and CDR2 FQNNGV. The CDR3 DNA reads as TGTGCCAGCAGCCCTCAGGGCAGAGGCGGAGAGACCCAGTACTTC. This translates into CASSPQGRGGETQYF.

The rearrangement uses TRBV28 and TRBJ2-1; a possible D gene is TRBD1 (6 bases). The V end lost 5 bases, the J end lost 0 bases, and 20 bases lay between the germline ends. Germline values: CDR1 MDHEN, CDR2 SYDVKM. The CDR3 is 18 amino acids. The CDR3 DNA sequence: TGTGCCAGCAGTCGTGACAGGCAGACTCCAAGCTCCTACAATGAGCAGTTCTTC. Translated: CASSRDRQTPSSYNEQFF.

The gene calls are TRBV7-2 and TRBJ1-1; D call uncertain. Germline V gene data show CDR1 as SGHTA and CDR2 as FQGNSA. The CDR3 has 11 amino acids. V lost 1 base and J lost 8, with 5 bases in between. The CDR3 reads CASSLGIEAFF. In DNA form, the CDR3 reads TGTGCCAGCAGCTTAGGGATCGAAGCTTTCTTT. Looking up the rest from reference TRBV7-2 and TRBJ1-1 gives the full variable domain: GAGVSQSPSNKVTEKGKDVELRCDPISGHTALYWYRQSLGQGLEFLIYFQGNSAPDKSGLPSDRFSAERTGGSVSTLTIQRTQQEDSAVYLCASSLGIEAFFGQGTRLTVV.

J is TRBJ1-1 and V is TRBV29-1, with a weak D call TRBD1 (6 bases). This CDR3 comprises 15 residues. CDR1 SQVTM and CDR2 ANQGSEA come from the germline V gene. V dropped 0 bases and J dropped 4 bases, with 15 bases sitting between them. The CDR3 here is CSVEDLGQGSTEAFF. The CDR3 DNA reads TGCAGCGTTGAAGATCTTGGGCAGGGGAGCACTGAAGCTTTCTTT.

The chain links TRBV12-3 or TRBV12-4 to TRBJ1-1, with a tentative D call TRBD1 (6 bases). V lost 6 bases and J 5 bases, leaving 13 bases between the germline ends. CDR3 length equals 13 residues. CDR3 sequence reads: CASSLDTGTEAFF. In DNA form, the CDR3 reads TGTGCCAGCAGCCTCGATACAGGGACTGAAGCTTTCTTT.

The rearrangement joins TRBV7-2 to TRBJ1-3; perhaps TRBD1 as D (6 bases). V was clipped by 5 bases and J by 5 bases, with 10 bases between them. This CDR3 is 13 amino acids long. Per the germline V gene, CDR1 is SGHTA and CDR2 is FQGNSA. CDR3 sequence reads: CASSPGQRNTIYF. The DNA of the CDR3 is TGTGCCAGCAGCCCGGGACAAAGAAACACCATATATTTT. The entire variable domain, with the rest obtained from reference TRBV7-2 and TRBJ1-3, is as follows: GAGVSQSPSNKVTEKGKDVELRCDPISGHTALYWYRQSLGQGLEFLIYFQGNSAPDKSGLPSDRFSAERTGGSVSTLTIQRTQQEDSAVYLCASSPGQRNTIYFGEGSWLTVV.

This chain links TRBV9 with TRBJ1-1; D is unresolved. This CDR3 is 13 amino acids long. V was pared by 5 bases and J by 5 bases, with 13 bases between. CDR1 and CDR2 (germline): SGDLS, YYNGEE. The CDR3, as DNA: TGTGCCAGCAGTGCCGGGCCCCCGACTGAAGCTTTCTTT. It codes for CASSAGPPTEAFF.

The V and J genes are TRBV10-3 and TRBJ1-5; D not resolved. The CDR3 has 14 residues. Germline V CDR1 and CDR2: ENHRY, SYGVKD. V lost 3 bases and J 4 bases, leaving 10 bases between the germline ends. The CDR3 nucleotides read TGTGCCATCAGTGATGGTCTCCTGAATCAGCCCCAGCATTTT. As protein: CAISDGLLNQPQHF.

This clone came up once. J is TRBJ2-7 and V is TRBV18; no clear D gene. From germline, CDR1 is KGHSH and CDR2 LQKENI. V lost 4 bases and J 10 bases, leaving 11 bases between the germline ends. The CDR3 is 11 residues long. The DNA for the CDR3 is TGTGCCAGCTCACTCGACCACCTCCAGTACTTC. Its protein is CASSLDHLQYF.

The rearrangement uses TRBV7-9 and TRBJ2-1, with D maybe TRBD1 (5 bases). Per germline, CDR1 SEHNR and CDR2 FQNEAQ (reference sequence). Between the trimmed V and J ends, which lost 1 base and 7 bases, there was a span of 26 bases. The CDR3 covers 19 residues. DNA of the CDR3: TGTGCCAGCAGCTTAGATAGGTGGTATGACAGCCATGGTGGGAATGAGCAGTTCTTC. Its translation is CASSLDRWYDSHGGNEQFF.